One and the same sample provided the 4 T cell receptor beta chains below, sequenced in a study of T cells in Graves' hyperthyroidism and ophthalmopathy. Researchers amplified the TCR beta CDR3 regions from RNA transcripts. The HTBI primer set served for first-round RT-PCR of the TCR CDR3. TCRdb called the multiplex PCR reads again in MiXCR, with one record for every CDR3 protein. The sample carries more than 550,000 distinct CDR3 sequences, 15% to 20% recorded once. Sequencing input: blood. The receptors come from a man aged 45 to 65 with Graves' hyperthyroidism.

This clonotype was seen a few times. The chain links TRBV10-2 to TRBJ2-1; the D gene is possibly TRBD1 (6 bases). Trimming cost V 7 bases and J 7 bases, with 17 bases left between them. The V gene's germline CDR1 is WSHSY and CDR2 SAAADI. CDR3 length equals 14 residues. CDR3 protein: CASTRSSGDNEQFF. The CDR3 DNA follows: TGCGCCAGCACGAGGTCTTCAGGGGATAATGAGCAGTTCTTC.

At least ten counts were recorded for this clonotype. V usage is TRBV12-3 or TRBV12-4 and J usage is TRBJ1-5; D gene unclear. V was cut by 7 bases and J by 4 bases, with 20 bases left in between. There are 16 residues in the CDR3. The CDR3 spells CASTVGNWGRNQPQHF. CDR3 sequence (DNA): TGTGCCAGCACCGTAGGGAATTGGGGAAGAAATCAGCCCCAGCATTTT.

The V call is TRBV5-1, the J call TRBJ1-1; D is unresolved. Germline V gene data show CDR1 as SGHRS and CDR2 as YFSETQ. Trimming shortened V by 3 bases and J by 1 base, and 13 bases separated the two germline ends. The CDR3 covers 15 residues. The CDR3 protein is CASSSATRRNTEAFF. The CDR3 DNA reads TGCGCCAGCAGCTCCGCGACCCGACGGAACACTGAAGCTTTCTTT.

In its sample, this clonotype was seen a few times. This sequence joins TRBV4-2 and TRBJ1-2; TRBD1 aligns across 9 bases. The CDR3 is 19 amino acids. J gave up 7 bases and V 3 bases, and 21 bases lay outside the gene matches. CDR1 LGHNA and CDR2 YNFKEQ come from the germline V gene. The CDR3 DNA follows: TGTGCCAGCAGCCATCCCATGTGGAAGGAAGTACAGGGGGCGCGTGGCTACACCTTC. Translation: CASSHPMWKEVQGARGYTF.